Listed below are T cell receptor beta chains from one sample, sequenced in a study of blood T cells in healthy people across ages. Each CDR3 protein is one row after TCRdb ran MiXCR on the 5' RACE reads. The data show 1.4 million or so distinct CDR3 sequences, with 35% to 45% seen just once and roughly 3.7% held by the top ten. Sample: blood. The origin of the receptors is a young woman in good health. Each CDR3 is given with its conserved first and last residue. The D gene is left open where the match is weak. Expanded clones get a size class; other rows say once, few or many, or leave the size out.

d_call cdr3_length clone_size j_call v_call cdr3_aa cdr3_nt
TRBD1 15 NA TRBJ1-6 TRBV4-2 CASSQMDRVNSPLHF TGTGCCAGCAGCCAAATGGACAGGGTTAATTCACCCCTCCACTTT
NA 14 once TRBJ2-4 TRBV27 CASSLSNRAGEQYF TGTGCCAGCAGTTTAAGTAACAGGGCAGGGGAGCAGTACTTC
NA 12 few TRBJ2-7 TRBV27 CASTSSAYEQYF TGTGCCAGCACCTCGTCCGCCTACGAGCAGTACTTC
NA 14 once TRBJ1-2 TRBV6-5 CASSYSFRDRRYTF TGTGCCAGCAGTTACTCCTTCCGCGACCGCCGCTACACCTTC
NA 14 few TRBJ2-7 TRBV6-5 CASSWRDGAYEQYF TGTGCCAGCAGTTGGAGGGACGGCGCCTACGAGCAGTACTTC
NA 14 NA TRBJ1-4 TRBV4-1 CASSQGPRNEKLFF TGCGCCAGCAGCCAAGGTCCTCGTAATGAAAAACTGTTTTTT
NA 12 NA TRBJ1-2 TRBV20-1 CSAVREEKGYTF TGCAGTGCCGTCCGGGAGGAGAAAGGCTACACCTTC
TRBD1 12 NA TRBJ2-1 TRBV29-1 CSADRGQETQFF TGCAGCGCCGACAGGGGCCAAGAGACCCAGTTCTTC
NA 18 few TRBJ2-3 TRBV28 CASSLRGGAERFADTQYF TGTGCCAGCAGTTTGAGGGGCGGGGCGGAAAGATTCGCAGATACGCAGTATTTT
NA 15 NA TRBJ2-1 TRBV24-1 CATSESGLKGAEQFF TGTGCCACCAGTGAGTCTGGTCTAAAGGGCGCCGAGCAGTTCTTC
NA 14 few TRBJ2-3 TRBV11-2 CASSFQTRWDTQYF TGTGCCAGCAGCTTCCAGACTAGGTGGGATACGCAGTATTTT
NA 18 few TRBJ1-6 TRBV6-5 CASSYGPPGSSRNSPLHF TGTGCCAGCAGTTACGGCCCCCCCGGGAGCTCCCGGAATTCACCCCTCCACTTT
NA 14 few TRBJ1-2 TRBV19 CASSIQGRNYGYTF TGTGCCAGTAGTATTCAGGGACGGAACTATGGCTACACCTTC
NA 16 NA TRBJ2-3 TRBV24-1 CATSDPGGPSTDTQYF TGTGCCACCAGTGACCCCGGGGGCCCTAGCACAGATACGCAGTATTTT
NA 15 NA TRBJ1-2 TRBV9 CASSVVDVANYGYTF TGTGCCAGCAGCGTAGTGGACGTAGCTAACTATGGCTACACCTTC
NA 14 NA TRBJ2-1 TRBV7-9 CASSLNRDYNEQFF TGCGCCAGCAGCTTAAACAGGGATTACAATGAGCAGTTCTTC
NA 13 few TRBJ1-2 TRBV12-3/TRBV12-4 CASSFREAGGYTF TGTGCCAGCAGTTTTCGGGAAGCGGGTGGCTACACCTTC
NA 13 few TRBJ1-2 TRBV20-1 CSARGTISYGYTF TGCAGTGCTAGGGGGACGATATCATATGGCTACACCTTC
TRBD1 12 NA TRBJ1-4 TRBV29-1 CSVVGRGEKLFF TGCAGCGTTGTCGGCAGGGGGGAAAAACTGTTTTTT
NA 15 few TRBJ2-3 TRBV6-5 CASNRGGQSTDTQYF TGTGCCAGCAACCGTGGGGGGCAGAGCACAGATACGCAGTATTTT
NA 15 NA TRBJ2-2 TRBV6-2/TRBV6-3 CASSSLGARTGELFF TGTGCCAGCAGTTCCCTCGGGGCTAGGACCGGGGAGCTGTTTTTT
NA 13 NA TRBJ1-2 TRBV30 CAWTDSPFRGYTF TGTGCCTGGACGGACAGCCCATTTCGGGGCTACACCTTC
NA 12 few TRBJ1-1 TRBV30 CAWGTMNTEAFF TGTGCCTGGGGGACGATGAACACTGAAGCTTTCTTT
NA 14 few TRBJ1-5 TRBV27 CASKSGEVNQPQHF TGTGCCAGCAAGTCAGGTGAGGTCAATCAGCCCCAGCATTTT
NA 15 NA TRBJ1-5 TRBV27 CASKNSGKVNQPQHF TGTGCCAGCAAAAATAGCGGAAAAGTGAATCAGCCCCAGCATTTT
NA 10 NA TRBJ2-1 TRBV24-1 CATSDVTRFF TGTGCCACCAGTGATGTGACAAGGTTCTTC
TRBD1 14 NA TRBJ1-4 TRBV27 CASSMGQGLEKLFF TGTGCCAGCAGCATGGGACAGGGCCTTGAAAAACTGTTTTTT
NA 13 many TRBJ2-5 TRBV12-3/TRBV12-4 CASSWGREETQYF TGTGCCAGCAGTTGGGGGCGTGAAGAGACCCAGTACTTC
NA 13 many TRBJ1-1 TRBV25-1 CASSPLMNTEAFF TGTGCCAGCAGCCCCTTAATGAACACTGAAGCTTTCTTT
NA 14 few TRBJ2-5 TRBV2 CASSEAAAQETQYF TGTGCCAGCAGTGAAGCGGCAGCACAAGAGACCCAGTACTTC
TRBD2 15 NA TRBJ2-3 TRBV20-1 CSASTSGGRADTRYF TGCAGTGCTAGTACTAGCGGGGGGCGGGCAGATACGCGGTATTTT
NA 14 NA TRBJ2-5 TRBV11-1 CASSPRVSYNEQYF TGTGCCAGCAGCCCGCGGGTCTCCTACAATGAGCAGTACTTC
NA 16 few TRBJ2-2 TRBV20-1 CSARPPKEGVTGELFF TGCAGTGCTAGACCCCCCAAGGAGGGGGTGACCGGGGAGCTGTTTTTT
NA 12 few TRBJ1-5 TRBV20-1 CSARIGLSPQHF TGCAGTGCTAGGATAGGGTTATCGCCCCAGCATTTT
NA 15 NA TRBJ1-6 TRBV3-1 CASSQVGGANSPLHF TGTGCCAGCAGCCAAGTTGGGGGGGCTAATTCACCCCTCCACTTT
TRBD1 16 NA TRBJ1-3 TRBV2 CASRGGTGLSGNTIYF TGTGCCAGCAGAGGAGGGACAGGGCTCTCTGGAAACACCATATATTTT
NA 16 NA TRBJ2-7 TRBV4-3 CASSQEFPQGLYEQYF TGCGCCAGCAGCCAAGAGTTCCCTCAGGGCCTCTACGAGCAGTACTTC
NA 13 few TRBJ2-5 TRBV6-5 CASSYSSSDEQYF TGTGCCAGCAGTTATTCCTCCTCCGATGAGCAGTACTTC
NA 13 NA TRBJ2-1 TRBV9 CASSVKGTVEQFF TGTGCCAGCAGCGTAAAGGGGACCGTTGAGCAGTTCTTC
NA 14 many TRBJ2-3 TRBV29-1 CSEVGGSGTDTQYF TGCAGCGAGGTTGGCGGGTCTGGCACAGATACGCAGTATTTT
NA 17 few TRBJ2-3 TRBV20-1 CSASPQGASGGTDTQYF TGCAGTGCTAGCCCCCAGGGAGCGTCAGGTGGCACAGATACGCAGTATTTT
TRBD1 16 few TRBJ1-1 TRBV9 CASSDRRGRENTEAFF TGTGCCAGCAGCGATCGTAGGGGGCGGGAGAACACTGAAGCTTTCTTT
TRBD2 20 NA TRBJ2-3 TRBV4-3 CASSQDGGTSGGPSTDTQYF TGCGCCAGCAGCCAAGATGGGGGGACTAGCGGGGGGCCGAGCACAGATACGCAGTATTTT
NA 14 NA TRBJ2-5 TRBV5-1 CASSASGTYWGQYF TGCGCCAGCAGCGCTTCAGGGACTTACTGGGGGCAGTACTTC
NA 14 few TRBJ2-7 TRBV7-2 CASSLISHFYEQYF TGTGCCAGCAGCTTAATTTCTCATTTCTACGAGCAGTACTTC
TRBD2 14 NA TRBJ2-3 TRBV29-1 CSATTSGKTDTQYF TGCAGCGCTACCACTAGCGGGAAGACAGATACGCAGTATTTT